A selection of T cell receptor beta chains follows, all from one sample in a study of shared T cell receptors in the human thymus. TCRdb's copy holds only in-frame clones and misses some; the assay was immunoSEQ multiplex PCR. Of 450,000 to 650,000 clones detected, approximately 80% appear once; the ten largest clones hold around 0.012%. These data were likewise used in another study, on human thymus T cells.

Sequencing used thymocytes. Receptors originate from a boy less than two years old with a congenital heart defect. Both conserved end residues are part of each CDR3. Each record gives: CDR3 length, D gene, J gene, V gene, clone size, CDR3 protein, CDR3 DNA. The D gene is left open where the match is weak. Some rows mark clone size as missing; the rest say once, few, many or name a class of expanded clone.

length: 16; D: .; J: TRBJ2-7; V: TRBV7-2; size: few; CDR3: CASSLDSRGLPYEQYF; DNA: TGTGCCAGCAGCTTAGACTCCCGAGGTTTACCCTACGAGCAGTACTTC
length: 12; D: .; J: TRBJ1-1; V: TRBV21-1; size: .; CDR3: CASSSGLPEAFF; DNA: TGTGCCAGCAGCTCCGGACTCCCGGAAGCTTTCTTT
length: 19; D: TRBD1; J: TRBJ1-4; V: TRBV5-4; size: .; CDR3: CASSFGPGQGPLTNEKLFF; DNA: TGTGCCAGCAGCTTTGGTCCGGGACAGGGTCCCCTCACTAATGAAAAACTGTTTTTT
length: 15; D: TRBD1; J: TRBJ1-4; V: TRBV25-1; size: once; CDR3: CASSGDRGFDEKLFF; DNA: TGTGCCAGCAGTGGGGACAGGGGCTTCGATGAAAAACTGTTTTTT
length: 17; D: TRBD1; J: TRBJ2-7; V: TRBV18; size: .; CDR3: CASSPPGQGARGNEQYF; DNA: TGTGCCAGCTCACCACCGGGACAGGGGGCGCGGGGTAACGAGCAGTACTTC
length: 13; D: TRBD1; J: TRBJ2-7; V: TRBV30; size: .; CDR3: CAWTYRGRYEQYF; DNA: TGTGCCTGGACTTACAGGGGGCGATACGAGCAGTACTTC
length: 16; D: .; J: TRBJ2-6; V: TRBV6-1; size: few; CDR3: CASSEGHNSGANVLTF; DNA: TGTGCCAGCAGTGAAGGACACAACTCTGGGGCCAACGTCCTGACTTTC
length: 15; D: TRBD2; J: TRBJ2-1; V: TRBV27; size: .; CDR3: CASSLGTSGHNEQFF; DNA: TGTGCCAGCAGTCTCGGGACTAGCGGTCACAATGAGCAGTTCTTC
length: 15; D: .; J: TRBJ1-4; V: TRBV11-3; size: .; CDR3: CASSRRQLPNEKLFF; DNA: TGTGCCAGCAGCCGCCGACAGCTCCCGAATGAAAAACTGTTTTTT
length: 14; D: TRBD1; J: TRBJ1-1; V: TRBV5-1; size: .; CDR3: CASSLTGGHTEAFF; DNA: TGCGCCAGCAGCCTGACAGGGGGACACACTGAAGCTTTCTTT
length: 15; D: TRBD2; J: TRBJ2-3; V: TRBV28; size: .; CDR3: CASSKLAGGPHTQYF; DNA: TGTGCCAGCAGCAAACTAGCGGGAGGGCCACATACGCAGTATTTT
length: 15; D: TRBD1; J: TRBJ1-4; V: TRBV7-2; size: .; CDR3: CASSSRTGRNEKLFF; DNA: TGTGCCAGCAGCTCCCGGACAGGGCGAAATGAAAAACTGTTTTTT
length: 15; D: TRBD1; J: TRBJ2-7; V: TRBV2; size: .; CDR3: CASSEGTGLDDEQYF; DNA: TGTGCCAGCAGTGAAGGGACAGGGCTTGACGACGAGCAGTACTTC
length: 15; D: .; J: TRBJ2-3; V: TRBV29-1; size: .; CDR3: CSVVQWAGEWDTQYF; DNA: TGCAGCGTTGTTCAATGGGCAGGGGAGTGGGATACGCAGTATTTT
length: 15; D: TRBD1; J: TRBJ2-7; V: TRBV7-9; size: .; CDR3: CASSPQRGLPHEQYF; DNA: TGTGCCAGCAGCCCTCAGAGGGGGCTTCCCCACGAGCAGTACTTC